Detailed here is one T cell receptor beta chain. What it binds is not known. TCRdb's copy holds only in-frame clones and misses some; the assay was immunoSEQ multiplex PCR. The sample consists of some 110,000 clones, about nine tenths of them appearing once. The source of the sample is a study of cytomegalovirus exposure and HLA in healthy donors. Overall study findings and caveats: Clusters of TCRs from the first cohort tended to co-occur in the approximately 120 validation repertoires (as a later analysis found). It was around 160 TCR beta chains that were listed as cytomegalovirus-associated.

The sample consisted of PBMCs. This clonotype originated in a woman aged 18-35 years in good health and CMV-seropositive.

Written as DNA, the CDR3 is TGCAGCGTTGTAGGCGGGGGGGCGGGTAATGAGCAGTTCTTC. As protein: CSVVGGGAGNEQFF. The V call is TRBV29-1, the J call TRBJ2-1, with 9 bases matching TRBD2. V shed 4 bases and J 7 bases; nucleotides not matched to a gene: 8. CDR1 is SQVTM and CDR2 is ANQGSEA in the germline V gene. The CDR3 extends over 14 amino acids.